These 23 T cell receptor beta chains came from one sample sequenced in a study of CD8+CD57+ T cells in acquired aplastic anemia. Both TCR beta VDJ combination and CDR3 sequence profiling were carried out. Genomic DNA was the template for this profiling. One entry per CDR3 protein, called by TCRdb with MiXCR from the reads. The repertoire has approximately 65,000 distinct CDR3 sequences, about 54% of them found once; the top ten carry about 2.5%. Sequenced: sorted CD4+, CD8+, or CD8+CD57+ T cells (not recorded which) from PBMCs. The receptors shown here come from a human donor in good health, serving as a control.

The rearrangement uses TRBV9 and TRBJ2-7; 7 positions agree with TRBD1. With 4 bases clipped from V and 0 bases from J, the junction kept 10 bases outside the gene matches. Germline V CDR1 and CDR2: SGDLS, YYNGEE. The CDR3 has 16 amino acids. The CDR3 region has the DNA TGTGCCAGCAGCACAACCGGGACAGTAAGCTCCTACGAGCAGTACTTC. This gives the protein CASSTTGTVSSYEQYF.

Many counts were recorded for this clonotype. The genes are TRBV5-1 and TRBJ2-2; TRBD2 matches at 15 bases. Germline trimming cut 3 bases from V and 4 bases from J; bases unmatched to any gene: 13. Per the germline V gene, CDR1 is SGHRS and CDR2 is YFSETQ. The CDR3 contains 20 residues. The CDR3 here is CASSSIPGLAGGSGTGELFF. Written as DNA, the CDR3 is TGCGCCAGCAGCTCCATTCCGGGACTAGCGGGAGGTTCGGGCACCGGGGAGCTGTTTTTT.

This sequence joins TRBV20-1 and TRBJ2-7; D remains ambiguous. Germline V gene data show CDR1 as DFQATT and CDR2 as SNEGSKA (reference sequence). V shed 0 bases and J shed 4 bases, with 10 bases lying between them. CDR3 length: 13 residues. The CDR3 DNA sequence: TGCAGTGCTAGAGACCCATGGCAGTACGAGCAGTACTTC. This gives the protein CSARDPWQYEQYF.

In this sample, this clonotype turned up many times. DNA of the CDR3: TGCAGTGCTTTCGGACTGGACAATGAGCAGTTCTTC. Amino acids: CSAFGLDNEQFF. The chain recombines TRBV20-1 with TRBJ2-1; a weak D match, TRBD2 (5 bases). The CDR3 sequence is 12 residues long. The V end was cut by 5 bases, the J end by 5 bases, with 10 bases between. CDR1 is DFQATT and CDR2 is SNEGSKA in the germline V gene (reference sequence).

Many counts were recorded for this clonotype. The chain is built from TRBV14 and TRBJ1-2; D might be TRBD1 (5 bases). Trimming cost V 2 bases and J 7 bases, with 11 bases left between them. The CDR3 consists of 13 residues. Germline assignment: CDR1 SGHDN and CDR2 FVKESK. The CDR3 bases are TGTGCCAGCAGCCAACAAGGGGTGGCTGGCTACACCTTC. It yields the protein CASSQQGVAGYTF.

This clonotype was observed many times. The J gene is TRBJ1-3, the V gene TRBV6-5; maybe TRBD1 (5 bases). Germline V CDR1 and CDR2: MNHEY, SVGAGI. The CDR3 covers 13 residues. V lost 4 bases to trimming and J lost 3 bases, with 7 bases between them. For the CDR3, the DNA is TGTGCCAGCAGTTCAGGGAATGGAAACACCATATATTTT. This encodes CASSSGNGNTIYF.

This clonotype occurred a few times. The chain links TRBV15 to TRBJ1-4; TRBD1 might be the D (5 bases). CDR3 length: 14 amino acids. CDR1 LNHNV and CDR2 YYDKDF come from the germline V gene (reference sequence). V lost 6 bases and J 0 bases, leaving 8 bases between the germline ends. The CDR3 DNA reads as TGTGCCACCAGAAAGACAGCAACTAATGAAAAACTGTTTTTT. This encodes CATRKTATNEKLFF.

For the CDR3, the DNA is TGTGCCACCAGTCCGGGACAGGGCGGCGAGCAGTACTTC. Its protein product is CATSPGQGGEQYF. This chain connects TRBV24-1 to TRBJ2-7; 9 nucleotides align to TRBD1. V lost 6 bases, J lost 6 bases, and 5 bases stayed unmatched. In germline, CDR1 is KGHDR, CDR2 SFDVKD. This CDR3 spans 13 amino acids.

Ten or more counts support this clonotype. V gene TRBV7-9 combines with J gene TRBJ1-2, with TRBD1 as a possible D gene (5 bases). Germline V gives CDR1 SEHNR, CDR2 FQNEAQ (reference sequence). V was trimmed by 1 base and J by 1 base, leaving 7 bases between them. The CDR3 spans 14 residues. Here the CDR3 DNA reads TGTGCCAGCAGCTTAGGACAGCTTAACTATGGCTACACCTTC. Encoded protein: CASSLGQLNYGYTF.

The chain uses TRBV25-1 and TRBJ1-3; D unresolved. The CDR3 length is 15 residues. Trimming took off 3 bases at V and 8 bases at J, with 17 bases between the two ends. Per the germline V gene, CDR1 is MGHDK and CDR2 is SYGVNS. The CDR3 reads CASSDPTSSWDTIYF. The CDR3 DNA sequence: TGTGCCAGCAGTGATCCGACCTCATCTTGGGACACCATATATTTT.

V gene TRBV29-1 combines with J gene TRBJ1-6, with a weak D call TRBD1 (5 bases). The V end was cut by 4 bases, the J end by 6 bases, with 13 bases between. Per the germline V gene, CDR1 is SQVTM and CDR2 is ANQGSEA. This CDR3 is built from 14 residues. The CDR3: CSVGMAGFNSPLHF. DNA of the CDR3: TGCAGCGTTGGCATGGCAGGGTTTAATTCACCCCTCCACTTT.

V and J are TRBV7-8 and TRBJ2-5; the D gene could be TRBD1 or TRBD2 (5 bases each). Trimming removed 5 bases from V and 4 bases from J, with 14 bases in between. There are 14 residues in the CDR3. Germline CDR1 is SGHVS and CDR2 is FQNEAQ. The CDR3 is CASSLMGVTETQYF. CDR3 coding DNA: TGTGCCAGCAGCCTGATGGGGGTAACAGAGACCCAGTACTTC.

The table lists this clonotype with many counts. This chain connects TRBV28 to TRBJ2-7, with 12 positions matching TRBD2. Unmatched junction bases numbered 19, after V lost 10 bases and J lost 6 bases. The CDR3 runs 17 residues. In germline, CDR1 is MDHEN, CDR2 SYDVKM. In nucleotides, the CDR3 is TGTGCCATACTCGGACAGGGCCTAGCGGGAGGGGGGACCGAGCAGTACTTC. Its protein product is CAILGQGLAGGGTEQYF.

This clonotype was picked up many times. V usage is TRBV19 and J usage is TRBJ2-6; D call uncertain. V lost 1 base to trimming and J lost 0 bases, with 7 bases between them. CDR3 size: 16 residues. The germline gives CDR1 LNHDA, CDR2 SQIVND (reference sequence). The CDR3 loop is CASSIGPGSGANVLTF. CDR3 nucleotide sequence: TGTGCCAGTAGTATAGGCCCAGGCTCTGGGGCCAACGTCCTGACTTTC.

The CDR3 here is CASSAGTSGIRGNEQFF. The CDR3 DNA reads TGTGCCAGCAGTGCCGGGACTAGCGGGATCCGAGGGAATGAGCAGTTCTTC. The chain is built from TRBV6-1 and TRBJ2-1; TRBD2 aligns across 13 bases. V was clipped by 4 bases and J by 7 bases; unmatched bases: 10. Looked up from germline, CDR1 is MNHNS and CDR2 is SASEGT. CDR3 length: 17 residues.

This clonotype was observed once. This rearrangement joins TRBV24-1 to TRBJ2-3; no clear D gene. The CDR3 spans 13 residues. V was cut by 7 bases and J by 2 bases, with 9 bases left in between. Germline values: CDR1 KGHDR, CDR2 SFDVKD. Here the CDR3 reads CATRGPFTDTQYF. The CDR3 DNA reads as TGTGCCACCAGAGGACCTTTCACAGATACGCAGTATTTT.

The chain recombines TRBV7-3 with TRBJ2-1; 10 nucleotides line up with TRBD2. The CDR3 loop spans 14 amino acids. From germline, CDR1 is SGHTA and CDR2 FQGTGA. J lost 8 bases, V lost 1 base, and 2 bases had no gene match. The DNA for the CDR3 is TGTGCCAGCAGCTTAAGTAGCGGGAGGCATGAGCAGTTCTTC. Encoded protein: CASSLSSGRHEQFF. The whole variable domain, remainder taken from reference TRBV7-3 and TRBJ2-1, is GAGVSQTPSNKVTEKGKYVELRCDPISGHTALYWYRQSLGQGPEFLIYFQGTGAADDSGLPNDRFFAVRPEGSVSTLKIQRTERGDSAVYLCASSLSSGRHEQFFGPGTRLTVL.

This clonotype was seen at least ten times. This chain joins TRBV6-5 and TRBJ2-7, with 14 bases identical to TRBD2. The CDR3 covers 18 residues. V shed 3 bases, J shed 0 bases, and the junction held 7 bases outside the gene matches. Per the germline V gene, CDR1 is MNHEY and CDR2 is SVGAGI. CDR3 region: CASSYATSGRASSYEQYF. The DNA for the CDR3 is TGTGCCAGCAGTTATGCGACTAGCGGGAGGGCCTCCTCCTACGAGCAGTACTTC.

V usage is TRBV15 and J usage is TRBJ1-5; D might be TRBD1 (5 bases). The CDR3 sequence is 14 residues long. Germline CDR1 and CDR2: LNHNV and YYDKDF (reference sequence). V shed 0 bases and J shed 2 bases, with 5 bases lying between them. The CDR3 is CATSREGGNQPQHF. For the CDR3, the DNA is TGTGCCACCAGCAGAGAGGGGGGCAATCAGCCCCAGCATTTT. Together with reference TRBV15 and TRBJ1-5, the CDR3 gives the full variable domain: DAMVIQNPRYQVTQFGKPVTLSCSQTLNHNVMYWYQQKSSQAPKLLFHYYDKDFNNEADTPDNFQSRRPNTSFCFLDIRSPGLGDTAMYLCATSREGGNQPQHFGDGTRLSIL.

In its sample, this clonotype was seen once. The V call is TRBV19, the J call TRBJ1-4; TRBD1 is a possible D gene (5 bases). V was trimmed by 4 bases and J by 0 bases, leaving 9 bases between them. CDR1 and CDR2 (germline): LNHDA, SQIVND (reference sequence). There are 15 residues in the CDR3. The CDR3 loop is CASSSGGATNEKLFF. In DNA, the CDR3 is TGTGCCAGTAGTAGCGGGGGAGCAACTAATGAAAAACTGTTTTTT.

Judged by abundance, this clonotype is medium-sized. The chain is built from TRBV2 and TRBJ1-5, with D perhaps matching TRBD1 (6 bases). Germline CDR1 is SNHLY and CDR2 is FYNNEI. V lost 4 bases and J lost 1, with 11 bases in between. The CDR3 sequence is 15 residues long. The CDR3 coding sequence is TGTGCCAGCAGTGCCCGGACAGCCAGCAATCAGCCCCAGCATTTT. It encodes CASSARTASNQPQHF.

CDR3 protein: CASTPWAGNTEAFF. CDR3 DNA: TGTGCCAGCACCCCTTGGGCAGGGAACACTGAAGCTTTCTTT. The chain employs TRBV2 and TRBJ1-1; no reliable D call. The CDR3 runs to 14 residues. V was trimmed by 7 bases and J by 1 base, leaving 13 bases between them. Germline values: CDR1 SNHLY, CDR2 FYNNEI.

The V and J genes are TRBV11-2 and TRBJ1-5; no firm D call. The germline gives CDR1 SGHAT, CDR2 FQNNGV. V gave up 4 bases and J gave up 5 bases, with 27 bases separating them. The CDR3 is 19 residues long. The CDR3 coding sequence is TGTGCCAGCAGCTCTATCGGGGTCTGGAATATAGCCCATGATCAGCCCCAGCATTTT. The encoded protein is CASSSIGVWNIAHDQPQHF.